The 20 T cell receptor beta chains below come from one sample, sequenced in a study of blood T cell repertoires in COVID-19. TCRdb keeps only in-frame clones here, not all; method: immunoSEQ multiplex PCR. The repertoire includes about 130,000 clones, less than 90% of them detected once, and 2.3% sits in the top ten. The sample taken for sequencing was PBMCs or T cells enriched from blood (not recorded which). The receptors stem from a woman in her forties or fifties who had recovered from COVID-19.

The chain carries TRBV6-5 and TRBJ1-1; TRBD1 matches 9 bases. This CDR3 is 15 amino acids long. Germline CDR1 MNHEY, CDR2 SVGAGI. V gave up 5 bases and J gave up 3 bases; unmatched junction bases: 7. The CDR3 nucleotides read TGTGCCAGCAGTCCACAGGGGGCTGAGCACACTGAAGCTTTCTTT. Its protein product is CASSPQGAEHTEAFF.

The chain has TRBV10-3 and TRBJ2-1, with TRBD1 identical over 8 bases. The germline CDR1 and CDR2 sequences are ENHRY and SYGVKD. Trimming removed 6 bases from V and 7 bases from J; junction bases left unmatched: 5. This CDR3 has 13 amino acids. CDR3 region: CAISPGQGNEQFF. As DNA, the CDR3 is TGTGCCATCAGCCCAGGACAGGGAAATGAGCAGTTCTTC.

The V gene is TRBV5-1, the J gene TRBJ1-1; D is unresolved. The CDR3 runs 13 residues. Germline loops: CDR1 SGHRS, CDR2 YFSETQ. Trimming cost V 0 bases and J 1 base, with 4 bases left between them. CDR3 amino acids: CASSLAENTEAFF. The CDR3 DNA reads as TGCGCCAGCAGCTTGGCAGAGAACACTGAAGCTTTCTTT.

The CDR3 DNA follows: TGTGCCAGCAGCTTAGAACCTGGTGTGGGAGACACCATATATTTT. As protein: CASSLEPGVGDTIYF. This chain connects TRBV7-9 to TRBJ1-3; D unresolved. CDR3 length: 15 residues. Germline V CDR1 and CDR2: SEHNR, FQNEAQ (reference sequence). Trimming took off 1 base at V and 8 bases at J, with 15 bases between the two ends.

V is TRBV11-2 and J is TRBJ1-1; D not resolved. The CDR3 runs 13 residues. V lost 0 bases to trimming and J lost 10 bases, with 12 bases between them. The germline CDR1 and CDR2 sequences are SGHAT and FQNNGV. CDR3 sequence reads: CASSLDQATVAFF. DNA for the CDR3: TGTGCCAGCAGCTTAGATCAGGCCACAGTAGCTTTCTTT.

The chain employs TRBV28 and TRBJ1-5; 8 nucleotides align to TRBD1. V dropped 6 bases and J dropped 7; count of bases not matched to a gene: 14. CDR3 size: 16 residues. CDR1 is MDHEN, CDR2 SYDVKM, per germline. CDR3 amino acids: CASRSPATGAGQPQHF. In DNA form, the CDR3 reads TGTGCCAGCAGGTCCCCTGCGACAGGGGCTGGACAGCCCCAGCATTTT.

The J gene is TRBJ2-3, the V gene TRBV19; 14 bases align to TRBD2. Trimming took 3 bases from V and 0 from J; bases not matched to a gene: 5. Per the germline V gene, CDR1 is LNHDA and CDR2 is SQIVND (reference sequence). The CDR3 length is 18 residues. The DNA for the CDR3 is TGTGCCAGTAGTATCGGACTAGCGGGGGGACTGAGCACAGATACGCAGTATTTT. Residues: CASSIGLAGGLSTDTQYF.

The V and J genes are TRBV19 and TRBJ1-1; a weak D match, TRBD1 (5 bases). This CDR3 is 15 amino acids long. V lost 5 bases and J 4 bases, leaving 17 bases between the germline ends. Germline V gene data show CDR1 as LNHDA and CDR2 as SQIVND (reference sequence). For the CDR3, the DNA is TGTGCCAGTAGTCTGGGAGGGACCCAGGGCACTGAAGCTTTCTTT. This codes for CASSLGGTQGTEAFF.

V is TRBV7-9 and J is TRBJ2-7; TRBD1 agrees at 7 bases. CDR3 length: 12 residues. Germline CDR1 and CDR2: SEHNR and FQNEAQ (reference sequence). Trimming at V came to 5 bases and at J to 5 bases, leaving 3 bases not matched to a gene. The CDR3 region is CASSRTGDEQYF. CDR3 DNA sequence: TGTGCCAGCAGCCGAACAGGGGACGAGCAGTACTTC.

The chain couples TRBV5-1 to TRBJ2-4, with TRBD2 as a possible D gene (6 bases). V lost 0 bases to trimming and J lost 0 bases, with 16 bases between them. This CDR3 has 18 residues. Germline values: CDR1 SGHRS, CDR2 YFSETQ. The CDR3 nucleotides read TGCGCCAGCAGCTTGGCCCGTGGGGGGTCGCTAGCCAAAAACATTCAGTACTTC. It translates to CASSLARGGSLAKNIQYF.

The chain is built from TRBV19 and TRBJ2-7; D possibly corresponds to TRBD2 (5 bases). Germline V gene data show CDR1 as LNHDA and CDR2 as SQIVND (reference sequence). The CDR3 loop spans 14 amino acids. The V gene lost 3 bases and the J gene lost 1 base, with 10 bases spanning the gap. The CDR3 sequence is CASSIRTASYEQYF. CDR3 sequence (DNA): TGTGCCAGTAGTATCCGGACTGCTTCCTACGAGCAGTACTTC.

This chain joins TRBV6-1 and TRBJ1-2; the D gene is possibly TRBD1 (5 bases). The CDR3 length is 15 residues. The germline V gene encodes CDR1 MNHNS and CDR2 SASEGT. The V gene lost 1 base and the J gene lost 7 bases, with 16 bases spanning the gap. CDR3 nucleotides: TGTGCCAGCAGTGAAGGGGGCGCAAATAGGGGTGGCTACACCTTC. Its translation: CASSEGGANRGGYTF.

This chain uses TRBV5-1 with TRBJ1-3, with a tentative D call TRBD1 (5 bases). This CDR3 has 15 amino acids. The germline gives CDR1 SGHRS, CDR2 YFSETQ. V was trimmed by 0 bases and J by 4 bases, leaving 11 bases between them. This CDR3 is CASSLDRSNGNTIYF. The CDR3 bases are TGCGCCAGCAGCTTGGACAGGTCAAACGGAAACACCATATATTTT. Together with reference TRBV5-1 and TRBJ1-3, the CDR3 gives the full variable domain: KAGVTQTPRYLIKTRGQQVTLSCSPISGHRSVSWYQQTPGQGLQFLFEYFSETQRNKGNFPGRFSGRQFSNSRSEMNVSTLELGDSALYLCASSLDRSNGNTIYFGEGSWLTVV.

V is TRBV18 and J is TRBJ2-6; no definite D call. Germline assignment: CDR1 KGHSH and CDR2 LQKENI. The CDR3 sequence is 20 residues long. The V and J ends lost 3 bases and 3 bases respectively, with 24 bases between them. The CDR3 sequence: CASSPPPSRNELIGANVLTF. The CDR3 bases are TGTGCCAGCTCACCCCCTCCCTCTAGGAACGAGCTTATTGGGGCCAACGTCCTGACTTTC.

The V gene is TRBV11-3, the J gene TRBJ1-5; unclear D gene. V was trimmed by 3 bases and J by 4 bases, leaving 10 bases between them. This CDR3 region has 14 residues. Germline V gene data show CDR1 as SGHNT and CDR2 as YENEEA. CDR3 in amino acids: CASSFGGPNQPQHF. CDR3 coding DNA: TGTGCCAGCAGCTTTGGAGGACCTAATCAGCCCCAGCATTTT. The full variable domain, its missing parts supplied by reference TRBV11-3 and TRBJ1-5, is EAGVVQSPRYKIIEKKQPVAFWCNPISGHNTLYWYLQNLGQGPELLIRYENEEAVDDSQLPKDRFSAERLKGVDSTLKIQPAELGDSAVYLCASSFGGPNQPQHFGDGTRLSIL.

The gene calls are TRBV15 and TRBJ2-4, with TRBD1 matching 10 bases. The CDR3 loop spans 12 amino acids. V was clipped by 8 bases and J by 7 bases; unmatched bases: 2. Looked up from germline, CDR1 is LNHNV and CDR2 is YYDKDF (reference sequence). The CDR3, as DNA: TGTGCCACCGGACAGGGGGGTAACATTCAGTACTTC. Amino acids: CATGQGGNIQYF.

The chain has TRBV14 and TRBJ1-2; 8 positions match TRBD1. The CDR3 is made up of 14 amino acids. V trimming: 1 base; J trimming: 8 bases; junction bases outside the gene matches: 6. Germline lookup yields CDR1 SGHDN and CDR2 FVKESK. CDR3 protein: CASSQAPQGAGYTF. In DNA, the CDR3 is TGTGCCAGCAGCCAAGCCCCCCAGGGGGCAGGCTACACCTTC.

This chain uses TRBV28 with TRBJ1-1; D uncertain. V shed 4 bases and J shed 1 base, with 10 bases lying between them. Germline loops: CDR1 MDHEN, CDR2 SYDVKM. The CDR3 covers 14 residues. This chain's CDR3 is CASSYENWNTEAFF. In DNA, the CDR3 is TGTGCCAGCAGTTATGAGAACTGGAACACTGAAGCTTTCTTT.

The chain combines TRBV6-5 with TRBJ1-6, with 7 bases aligning to TRBD1. This CDR3 has 14 residues. The junction had 7 bases not matched to a gene; V was cut back by 7 bases and J by 7 bases. Germline V CDR1 and CDR2: MNHEY, SVGAGI. The CDR3 bases are TGTGCCAGCAAGTGGGGACAGCGAAATTCACCCCTCCACTTT. It yields the protein CASKWGQRNSPLHF.

The V and J genes are TRBV5-4 and TRBJ2-4; the D gene is possibly TRBD1 (6 bases). This CDR3 comprises 16 residues. Trimming left V 4 bases short and J 0 bases short, with 14 bases between. Germline CDR1 is SGHNT and CDR2 is YYREEE (reference sequence). In nucleotides, the CDR3 is TGTGCCAGCAGCCCTGACAGGTCTCTAGCCAAAAACATTCAGTACTTC. It encodes CASSPDRSLAKNIQYF.